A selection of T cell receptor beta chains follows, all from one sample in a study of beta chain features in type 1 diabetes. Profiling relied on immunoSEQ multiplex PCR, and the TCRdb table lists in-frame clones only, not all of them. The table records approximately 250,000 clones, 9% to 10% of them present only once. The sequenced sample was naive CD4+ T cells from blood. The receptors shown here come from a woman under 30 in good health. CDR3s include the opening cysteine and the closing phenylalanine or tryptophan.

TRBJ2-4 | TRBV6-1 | CASSEFTGGTAKNIQYF
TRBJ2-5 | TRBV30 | CAWTVGEETQYF
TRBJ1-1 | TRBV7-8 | CASSLQGVIAEAFF
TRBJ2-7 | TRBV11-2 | CASSRTGITYEQYF
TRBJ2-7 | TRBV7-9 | CASSGRSYEQYF
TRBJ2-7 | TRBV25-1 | CASSESRAGTYEQYF
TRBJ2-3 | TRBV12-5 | CASGLTSGVPSTDTQYF
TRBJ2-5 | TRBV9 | CASSVVAGVRETQYF
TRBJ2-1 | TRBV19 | CASSGLAGVGEQFF
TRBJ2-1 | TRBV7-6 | CASSSRTGENHNEQFF
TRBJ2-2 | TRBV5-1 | CASSTRLAGGGELFF
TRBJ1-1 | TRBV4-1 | CASSQSRTLFTEAFF
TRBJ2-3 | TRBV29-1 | CSVVAGTSTDTQYF
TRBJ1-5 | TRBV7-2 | CASSPDRGDQPQHF
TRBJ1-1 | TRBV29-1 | CSVDGGARDRIFEAFF
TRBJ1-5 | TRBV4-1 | CASSHPSQGYQPQHF
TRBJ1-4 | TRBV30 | CAWLGREASEKLFF
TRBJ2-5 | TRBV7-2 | CASSLAQGETQYF
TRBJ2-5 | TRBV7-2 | CASSLAVTQETQYF
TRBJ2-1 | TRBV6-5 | CASSYEASEKGNEQFF
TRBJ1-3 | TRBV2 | CATGKSPQSSGNTIYF
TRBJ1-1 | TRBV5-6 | CASSLVRQGNTEAFF
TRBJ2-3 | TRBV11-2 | CASSSWRDSTTDTQYF
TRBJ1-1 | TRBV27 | CASSSQGALGTEAFF
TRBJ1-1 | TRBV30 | CAWTHDRGTEAFF
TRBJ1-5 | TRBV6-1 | CASSEYWEGLAQPQHF
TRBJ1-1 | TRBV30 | CAWYRGLNRKNTEAFF
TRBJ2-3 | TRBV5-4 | CASTRTGFEGDTQYF
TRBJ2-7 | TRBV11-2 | CASSFSAGAPEQYF
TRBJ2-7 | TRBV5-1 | CASSLGDRSYRQYF
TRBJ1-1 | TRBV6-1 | CASKQGNTEAFF
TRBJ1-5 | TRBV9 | CASSVGISSGQGFSNQPQHF
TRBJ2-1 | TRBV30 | CAWSTAGWGNEQFF
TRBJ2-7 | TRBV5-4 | CASSLGAAGGYEQYF
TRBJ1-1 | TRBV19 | CASKFSVGGAEAFF
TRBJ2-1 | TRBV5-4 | CASSLVAGNNEQFF
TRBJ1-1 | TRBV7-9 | CASSPRGFGGAFF
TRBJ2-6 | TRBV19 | CASSIPGQGYSGANVLTF
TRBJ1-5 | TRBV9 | CASSVGDTSQPQHF
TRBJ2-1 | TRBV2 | CASRQISYNEQFF